This entry lists 19 T cell receptor beta chains sequenced from one sample in a study of blood T cell repertoires in COVID-19. The repertoire was sequenced with immunoSEQ multiplex PCR; TCRdb's copy has only in-frame clones and lacks some. The table has under 200,000 clones, about 85% seen once. Material for sequencing was PBMCs or T cells enriched from blood (not recorded which). All receptors derive from a woman between 40 and 55 years old in a cohort exposed to, infected with or recovered from COVID-19 (not recorded which).

This chain connects TRBV4-1 to TRBJ2-7; TRBD2 might be the D (6 bases). V gave up 3 bases and J gave up 7 bases, with 19 bases separating them. Germline V CDR1 and CDR2: MGHRA, YSYEKL. The CDR3 loop spans 15 amino acids. The CDR3 reads CASSQDEGGRWEQYF. Here the CDR3 DNA reads TGCGCCAGCAGCCAGGACGAAGGAGGGAGGTGGGAGCAGTACTTC.

The chain joins TRBV13 to TRBJ2-1; 8 nucleotides match TRBD2. CDR1 is PRHDT and CDR2 is FYEKMQ in the germline V gene (reference sequence). This CDR3 spans 13 amino acids. The V segment lost 6 bases and the J segment 9 bases; nucleotides outside the gene matches: 7. The CDR3 is CASSQRGGSEQFF. The CDR3 DNA is TGTGCCAGCAGTCAACGGGGGGGTAGTGAGCAGTTCTTC.

This clone was seen just once. This chain uses TRBV4-1 with TRBJ2-7; D is undetermined. The CDR3 covers 15 residues. Germline V gene data show CDR1 as MGHRA and CDR2 as YSYEKL. The V gene lost 0 bases and the J gene lost 2 bases, with 11 bases spanning the gap. The CDR3 loop reads CASSQEISGTYEQYF. DNA for the CDR3: TGCGCCAGCAGCCAAGAGATTTCAGGTACCTACGAGCAGTACTTC.

The J gene is TRBJ2-2, the V gene TRBV4-2, with 11 nucleotides matching TRBD2. Germline trimming cut 1 base from V and 5 bases from J; bases unmatched to any gene: 18. This CDR3 contains 21 residues. Per the germline V gene, CDR1 is LGHNA and CDR2 is YNFKEQ. This chain's CDR3 is CASSQARGKAASGRKTGELFF. The CDR3 bases are TGTGCCAGCAGCCAAGCCCGGGGAAAGGCGGCTAGCGGGAGGAAAACCGGGGAGCTGTTTTTT.

V is TRBV27 and J is TRBJ2-7, with 7 bases identical to TRBD1. Unmatched junction bases numbered 6, after V lost 3 bases and J lost 4 bases. Germline V gene lookup returns CDR1 MNHEY and CDR2 SMNVEV (reference sequence). The CDR3 covers 14 residues. Here the CDR3 DNA reads TGTGCCAGCAGTTTGACAGGGAATTGGTACGAGCAGTACTTC. It translates to CASSLTGNWYEQYF.

This clone came up once. The chain recombines TRBV14 with TRBJ2-1; D unclear. Trimming shortened V by 4 bases and J by 4 bases, and 11 bases separated the two germline ends. Germline V lookup: CDR1 SGHDN, CDR2 FVKESK. This CDR3 has 14 amino acids. The CDR3 region is CASSPIRSYNEQFF. The CDR3, as DNA: TGTGCCAGCAGCCCTATACGGTCTTACAATGAGCAGTTCTTC.

This clone was found a few times. V gene TRBV11-2 combines with J gene TRBJ2-2, with 15 bases identical to TRBD2. Germline assignment: CDR1 SGHAT and CDR2 FQNNGV. The CDR3 length is 17 residues. The J segment lost 4 bases and the V segment lost 10 bases, leaving 10 bases of the junction unmatched. CDR3: CAILGLAGGAGTGELFF. CDR3 coding DNA: TGTGCCATACTGGGACTAGCGGGAGGCGCGGGCACCGGGGAGCTGTTTTTT.

The chain employs TRBV30 and TRBJ1-1; 10 bases agree with TRBD1. CDR3 size: 19 residues. The germline V gene has CDR1 GTSNPN and CDR2 SVGIG (reference sequence). Losses at the gene ends were 4 bases for V and 4 bases for J; bases not matched to a gene: 21. The CDR3 bases are TGTGCCTGGAATCAGGGATTTTGGGACAGGGGAATTTTAGGCACTGAAGCTTTCTTT. Residues: CAWNQGFWDRGILGTEAFF.

This sequence joins TRBV9 and TRBJ2-6; 10 positions agree with TRBD2. Germline V gene sequence: CDR1 SGDLS, CDR2 YYNGEE. The CDR3 is 21 residues long. V was clipped by 3 bases and J by 0 bases; unmatched bases: 15. The DNA for the CDR3 is TGTGCCAGCAGCGACCCCCCTGGACTAGCGGTCCAAAGCTCTGGGGCCAACGTCCTGACTTTC. Its translation: CASSDPPGLAVQSSGANVLTF.

V is TRBV5-1 and J is TRBJ2-5; 8 nucleotides agree with TRBD2. Germline V gene sequence: CDR1 SGHRS, CDR2 YFSETQ. The V segment lost 3 bases and the J segment 4 bases; nucleotides outside the gene matches: 5. The CDR3 is 14 amino acids. CDR3 nucleotide sequence: TGCGCCAGCAGCTGGGGCGGGGGGTTAGAGACCCAGTACTTC. This sequence encodes CASSWGGGLETQYF.

A single count supports this clone. The CDR3 spells CASSPMGGSEQYF. The CDR3 DNA reads as TGTGCCAGCAGTCCCATGGGGGGGTCCGAGCAGTACTTC. The chain joins TRBV27 to TRBJ2-7; TRBD2 matches 7 bases. Germline-derived CDR1 and CDR2 are MNHEY and SMNVEV (reference sequence). V lost 5 bases to trimming and J lost 6 bases; unmatched junction nucleotides: 7. The CDR3 contains 13 residues.

The V gene is TRBV5-1, the J gene TRBJ1-4, with D possibly TRBD1 on 6 matching bases. The length of the CDR3 is 15 residues. CDR1 is SGHRS, CDR2 YFSETQ, per germline. V lost 3 bases and J lost 8, with 17 bases in between. CDR3 region: CASSYTGITGEKLFF. CDR3 bases: TGCGCCAGCAGCTACACAGGGATTACCGGGGAAAAACTGTTTTTT.

Only one count was recorded for this clone. Other DNA sequences from this sample encode an identical CDR3 as well. This rearrangement joins TRBV9 to TRBJ1-3; D gene ambiguous. Trimming cost V 0 bases and J 0 bases, with 4 bases left between them. In germline, CDR1 is SGDLS, CDR2 YYNGEE. This CDR3 is built from 14 residues. The CDR3 spells CASSVGHSGNTIYF. The DNA of the CDR3 is TGTGCCAGCAGCGTAGGACACTCTGGAAACACCATATATTTT.

The chain recombines TRBV19 with TRBJ2-7; TRBD2 might be the D (6 bases). Germline CDR1 and CDR2: LNHDA and SQIVND (reference sequence). Trimming shortened V by 1 base and J by 4 bases, and 8 bases separated the two germline ends. The CDR3 runs 13 residues. The CDR3, as DNA: TGTGCCAGTAGTATAGCGGAGGGTTACGAGCAGTACTTC. Its protein product is CASSIAEGYEQYF.

The gene calls are TRBV4-1 and TRBJ1-1; D may be TRBD1 (5 bases). Trimming removed 0 bases at V and 4 bases at J, with 12 bases between. This CDR3 is built from 15 residues. Germline assignment: CDR1 MGHRA and CDR2 YSYEKL. DNA for the CDR3: TGCGCCAGCAGCCAAGAGGGGGGGATTGGCACTGAAGCTTTCTTT. Protein: CASSQEGGIGTEAFF.

The V and J genes are TRBV29-1 and TRBJ2-1; tentative D call: TRBD1 (5 bases). V dropped 4 bases and J dropped 1 base, with 8 bases sitting between them. The CDR3 has 13 amino acids. Germline loops: CDR1 SQVTM, CDR2 ANQGSEA. The CDR3 nucleotides are TGCAGCGTTGGGGGCGGTTCCTACAATGAGCAGTTCTTC. Translation gives CSVGGGSYNEQFF.

CDR3 bases: TGCGCCAGCAGCTTGGACGCGACGGGAGACCGTACTAACTATGGCTACACCTTC. It is translated as CASSLDATGDRTNYGYTF. The chain recombines TRBV5-1 with TRBJ1-2; the D is unclear. Trimming stripped 0 bases from V and 0 bases from J, with 18 bases between. Germline CDR1 reads SGHRS; CDR2 reads YFSETQ. The CDR3 covers 18 residues.

The J gene is TRBJ2-1, the V gene TRBV7-8; D may be TRBD1 (5 bases). The CDR3 covers 18 residues. Germline V gene lookup returns CDR1 SGHVS and CDR2 FQNEAQ. V lost 1 base, J lost 5 bases, and 21 bases lay in between. The CDR3 region has the DNA TGTGCCAGCAGCTTAGACCACCAGGGTTATCAGGCCCACAATGAGCAGTTCTTC. It codes for CASSLDHQGYQAHNEQFF.

In this sample, this clone turned up once. For the CDR3, the DNA is TGTGCCAGTAGTATAGCCCGGCGGGCCACCTACGAGCAGTACTTC. Encoded protein: CASSIARRATYEQYF. The chain links TRBV19 to TRBJ2-7; possible D gene TRBD2, 5 bases. From germline, CDR1 is LNHDA and CDR2 SQIVND (reference sequence). This CDR3 region has 15 residues. Trimming stripped 1 base from V and 2 bases from J, with 12 bases between.